This TCR beta chain stems from a study of a mutant IDH1 vaccine in newly diagnosed glioma. Looking at the study overall: Averaging approximately 42 years of age, treated patients were roughly 60% male and 37.5% female. Patients' prior therapy spanned radiotherapy, temozolomide, or both; most underwent both.

Indicated time point: week 5, during vaccination. A 20-mer mutant IDH1 peptide at 300 ug was injected subcutaneously with topical imiquimod. This table comes from immunoSEQ multiplex PCR, and its TCRdb copy is limited to in-frame clones, with some not included. The data show tens of thousands of clones, roughly 90% seen once. A note on this clone: Its antigen remains unknown.

This receptor was obtained from a woman aged 45-60 years with glioma. Here the sequenced sample was PBMCs, taken from a glioma patient whose treatment included an IDH1 peptide vaccine.

CDR3 residues: CASRPSAYEQYF. CDR3 bases: TGTGCCAGCAGACCATCTGCCTACGAGCAGTACTTC. The rearrangement links TRBV6-1 to TRBJ2-7; D ambiguous. V gave up 6 bases and J gave up 2 bases, with 8 bases separating them. The CDR3 totals 12 residues. CDR1 is MNHNS and CDR2 is SASEGT in the germline V gene.